The entry below describes one T cell receptor beta chain. Its antigen is still unknown. The data are from a study of response to subunit inactivated influenza vaccine. TCRdb recomputed calls from the RT-PCR reads with MiXCR, one row per CDR3 protein. Found here are a few hundred thousand distinct CDR3 sequences, approximately 20% of them singletons; the top ten hold about 9.3%. Study-wide findings and caveats: A suggestion made by the authors is that each seasonal influenza vaccination recruits few new T cells.

This TCR was recovered from a man in his fifties or sixties who received an inactivated influenza vaccine. Sequencing was performed on PBMCs from blood, taken 21 months after vaccination.

CDR3 DNA sequence: TGCGCCAGCAGCACGGGGGGCCGGAGGGGATCACCCCTCCACTTT. It translates to CASSTGGRRGSPLHF. V and J are TRBV5-1 and TRBJ1-6; tentatively, D is TRBD1 (6 bases). In germline, CDR1 is SGHRS, CDR2 YFSETQ. The V and J ends lost 4 bases and 10 bases respectively, with 18 bases between them. CDR3 size: 15 residues. The whole variable domain, filled in from reference TRBV5-1 and TRBJ1-6, reads KAGVTQTPRYLIKTRGQQVTLSCSPISGHRSVSWYQQTPGQGLQFLFEYFSETQRNKGNFPGRFSGRQFSNSRSEMNVSTLELGDSALYLCASSTGGRRGSPLHFGNGTRLTVT.